This TCR beta chain appears in the sequencing data of a study of control samples from healthy donors and cancer patients. Germline V gives CDR1 SGHNT, CDR2 YYREEE (reference sequence). The CDR3 runs to 13 residues. Trimming removed 4 bases from V and 9 bases from J; junction bases left unmatched: 5. Only in-frame clones appear in the TCRdb table, and some are missing; sequencing was by immunoSEQ multiplex PCR. The sample yields 150,000 to 200,000 clones, 90% to 95% seen once. The clonotype comes from a woman aged 25 to 39 in good health. The sample consisted of blood. The rearrangement joins TRBV5-4 to TRBJ2-1, with TRBD2 matching 9 bases. The CDR3 coding sequence is TGTGCCAGCAGCATACTAGCGGGTGGTGAGCAGTTCTTC. This encodes CASSILAGGEQFF. Full variable domain (rest looked up from reference TRBV5-4 and TRBJ2-1): ETGVTQSPTHLIKTRGQQVTLRCSSQSGHNTVSWYQQALGQGPQFIFQYYREEENGRGNFPPRFSGLQFPNYSSELNVNALELDDSALYLCASSILAGGEQFFGPGTRLTVL.